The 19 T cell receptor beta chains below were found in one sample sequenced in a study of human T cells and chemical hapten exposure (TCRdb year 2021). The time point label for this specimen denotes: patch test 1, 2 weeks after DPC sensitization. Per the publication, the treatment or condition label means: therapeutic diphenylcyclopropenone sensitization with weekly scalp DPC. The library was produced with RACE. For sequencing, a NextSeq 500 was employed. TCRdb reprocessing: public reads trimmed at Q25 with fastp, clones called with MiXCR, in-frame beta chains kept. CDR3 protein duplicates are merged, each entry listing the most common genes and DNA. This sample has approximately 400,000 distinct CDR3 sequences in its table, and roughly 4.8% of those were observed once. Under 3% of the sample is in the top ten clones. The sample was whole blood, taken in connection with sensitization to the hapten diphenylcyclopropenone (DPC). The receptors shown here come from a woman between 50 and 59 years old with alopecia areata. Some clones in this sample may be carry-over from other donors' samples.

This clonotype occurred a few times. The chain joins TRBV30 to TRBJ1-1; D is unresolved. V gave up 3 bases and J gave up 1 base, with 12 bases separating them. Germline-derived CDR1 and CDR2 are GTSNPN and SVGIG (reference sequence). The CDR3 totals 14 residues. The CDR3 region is CAWSPRNTNTEAFF. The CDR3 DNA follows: TGTGCCTGGAGCCCGAGGAACACGAACACTGAAGCTTTCTTT.

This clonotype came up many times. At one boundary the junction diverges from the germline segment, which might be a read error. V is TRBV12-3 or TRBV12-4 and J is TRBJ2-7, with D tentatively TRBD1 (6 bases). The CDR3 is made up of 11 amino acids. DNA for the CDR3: TGTGCCAGCAGCTTAGGGGGCGAGCAGTACTTC. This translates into CASSLGGEQYF.

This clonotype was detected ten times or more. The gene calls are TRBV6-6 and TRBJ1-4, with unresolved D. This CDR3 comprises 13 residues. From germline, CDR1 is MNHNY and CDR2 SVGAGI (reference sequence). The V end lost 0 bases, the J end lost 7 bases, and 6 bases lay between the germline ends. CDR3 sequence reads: CASSYSKAEKLFF. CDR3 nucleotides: TGTGCCAGCAGTTACTCGAAAGCTGAAAAACTGTTTTTT.

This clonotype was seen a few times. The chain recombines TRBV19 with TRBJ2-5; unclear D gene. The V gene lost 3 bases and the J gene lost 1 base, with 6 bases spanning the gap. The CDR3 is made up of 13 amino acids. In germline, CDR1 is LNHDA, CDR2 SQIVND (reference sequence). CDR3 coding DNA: TGTGCCAGTAGTATTTCCAGCCAAGAGACCCAGTACTTC. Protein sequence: CASSISSQETQYF.

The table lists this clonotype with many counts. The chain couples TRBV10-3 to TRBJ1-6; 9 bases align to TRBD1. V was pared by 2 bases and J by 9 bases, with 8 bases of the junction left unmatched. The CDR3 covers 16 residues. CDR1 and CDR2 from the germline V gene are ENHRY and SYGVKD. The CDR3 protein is CAISEAGQGFGSPLHF. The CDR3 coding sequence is TGTGCCATCAGTGAGGCGGGACAGGGTTTTGGTTCACCCCTCCACTTT.

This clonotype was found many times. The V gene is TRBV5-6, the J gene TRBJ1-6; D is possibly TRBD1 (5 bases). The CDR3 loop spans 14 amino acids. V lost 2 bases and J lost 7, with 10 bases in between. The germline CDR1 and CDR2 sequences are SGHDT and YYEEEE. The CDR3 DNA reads TGTGCCAGCAGCTTCACACGGGGGAATTCACCCCTCCACTTT. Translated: CASSFTRGNSPLHF.

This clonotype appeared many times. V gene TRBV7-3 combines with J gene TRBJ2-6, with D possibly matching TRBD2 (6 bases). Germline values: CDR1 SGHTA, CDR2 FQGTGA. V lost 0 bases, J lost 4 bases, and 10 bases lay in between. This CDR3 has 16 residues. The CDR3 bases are TGTGCCAGCAGCTTAACGGCGGGGCTCGGGGCCAACGTCCTGACTTTC. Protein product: CASSLTAGLGANVLTF.

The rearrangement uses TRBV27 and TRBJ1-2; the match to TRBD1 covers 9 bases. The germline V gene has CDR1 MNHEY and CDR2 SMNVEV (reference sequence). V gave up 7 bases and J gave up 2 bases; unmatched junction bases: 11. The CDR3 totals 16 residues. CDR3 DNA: TGTGCCAGCACCCACCTCAACAGGGGGCTGAACTATGGCTACACCTTC. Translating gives CASTHLNRGLNYGYTF.

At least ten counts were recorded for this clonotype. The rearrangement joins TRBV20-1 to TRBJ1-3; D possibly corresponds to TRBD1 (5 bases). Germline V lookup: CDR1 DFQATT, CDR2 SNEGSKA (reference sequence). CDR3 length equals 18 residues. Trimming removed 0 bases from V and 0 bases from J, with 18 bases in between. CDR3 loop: CSARDRRGSIYSGNTIYF. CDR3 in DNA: TGCAGTGCTAGAGATCGTAGGGGCTCAATATACTCTGGAAACACCATATATTTT.

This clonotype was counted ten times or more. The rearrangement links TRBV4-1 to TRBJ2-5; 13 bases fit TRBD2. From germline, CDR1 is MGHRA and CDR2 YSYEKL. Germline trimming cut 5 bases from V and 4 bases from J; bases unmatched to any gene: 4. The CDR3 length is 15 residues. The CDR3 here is CASSIGTSGVETQYF. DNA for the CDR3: TGCGCCAGCAGCATCGGGACTAGCGGGGTAGAGACCCAGTACTTC.

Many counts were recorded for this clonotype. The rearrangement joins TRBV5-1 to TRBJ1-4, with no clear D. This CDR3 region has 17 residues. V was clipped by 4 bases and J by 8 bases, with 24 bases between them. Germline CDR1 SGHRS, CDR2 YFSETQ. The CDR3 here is CASSPAGRHTAWEKLFF. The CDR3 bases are TGCGCCAGCAGCCCGGCGGGCAGGCATACCGCATGGGAAAAACTGTTTTTT.

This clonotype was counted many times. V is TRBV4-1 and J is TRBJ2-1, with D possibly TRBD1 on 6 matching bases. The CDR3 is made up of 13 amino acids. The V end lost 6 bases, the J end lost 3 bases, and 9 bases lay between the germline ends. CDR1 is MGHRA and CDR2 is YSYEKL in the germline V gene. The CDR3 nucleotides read TGCGCCAGCAGGAAGGACAGCTACAATGAGCAGTTCTTC. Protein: CASRKDSYNEQFF.

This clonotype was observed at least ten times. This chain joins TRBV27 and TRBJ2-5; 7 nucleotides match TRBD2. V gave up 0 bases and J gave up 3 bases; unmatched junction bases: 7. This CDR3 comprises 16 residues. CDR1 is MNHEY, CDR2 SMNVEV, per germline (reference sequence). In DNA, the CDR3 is TGTGCCAGCAGTTTATCCCCTAGCGGTCGGAAAGAGACCCAGTACTTC. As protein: CASSLSPSGRKETQYF.

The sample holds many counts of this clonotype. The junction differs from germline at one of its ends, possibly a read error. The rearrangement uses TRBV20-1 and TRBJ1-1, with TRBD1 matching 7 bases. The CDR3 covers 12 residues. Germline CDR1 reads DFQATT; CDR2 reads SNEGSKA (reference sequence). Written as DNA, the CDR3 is TGCAGTGCCAGAGAGGGACAGTATGAAGCTTTCTTT. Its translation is CSAREGQYEAFF.

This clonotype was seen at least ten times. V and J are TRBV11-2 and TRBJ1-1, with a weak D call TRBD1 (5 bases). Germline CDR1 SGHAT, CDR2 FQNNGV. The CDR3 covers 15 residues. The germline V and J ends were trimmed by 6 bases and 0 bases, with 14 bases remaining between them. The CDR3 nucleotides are TGTGCCAGCAGACCAGGAAGAGGGGTGAACACTGAAGCTTTCTTT. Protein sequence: CASRPGRGVNTEAFF.

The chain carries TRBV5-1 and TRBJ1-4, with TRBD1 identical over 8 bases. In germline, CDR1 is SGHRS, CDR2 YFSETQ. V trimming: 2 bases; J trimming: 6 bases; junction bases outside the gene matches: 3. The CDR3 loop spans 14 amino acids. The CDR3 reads CASSFDRGDEKLFF. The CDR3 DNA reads TGCGCCAGCAGCTTCGACAGGGGAGATGAAAAACTGTTTTTT.

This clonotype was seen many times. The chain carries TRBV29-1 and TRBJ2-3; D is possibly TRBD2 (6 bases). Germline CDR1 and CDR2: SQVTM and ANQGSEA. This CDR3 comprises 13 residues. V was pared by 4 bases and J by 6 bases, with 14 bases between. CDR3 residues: CSVVRDAGDTQYF. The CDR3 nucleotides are TGCAGCGTTGTTCGGGACGCGGGGGATACGCAGTATTTT.

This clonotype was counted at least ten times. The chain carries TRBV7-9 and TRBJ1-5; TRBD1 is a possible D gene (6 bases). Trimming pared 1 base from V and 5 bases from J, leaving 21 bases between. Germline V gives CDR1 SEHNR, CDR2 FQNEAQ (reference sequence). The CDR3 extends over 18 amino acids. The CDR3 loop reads CASSLGALTGSRDQPQHF. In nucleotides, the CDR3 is TGTGCCAGCAGCTTAGGGGCCCTTACAGGGTCGAGGGATCAGCCCCAGCATTTT.

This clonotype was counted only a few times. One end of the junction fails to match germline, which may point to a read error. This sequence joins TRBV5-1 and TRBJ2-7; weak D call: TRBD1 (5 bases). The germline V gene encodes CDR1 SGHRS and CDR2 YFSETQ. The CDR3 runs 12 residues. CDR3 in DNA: TGCGCCAGCTCGGACACTTCTTACGGGCAGTACTTC. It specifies CASSDTSYGQYF.